A single sample gave rise to the 4 T cell receptor beta chains below, sequenced in a study of T cells in tuberculosis. The time point was: new active TB diagnosis, blood taken before or within 7 days of starting treatment. This table comes from immunoSEQ multiplex PCR, and its TCRdb copy is limited to in-frame clones, with some not included. The sample lists about 30,000 clones, about 91% occurring once. The sequencing here drew on PBMCs, taken at tuberculosis diagnosis. The source is an adult with tuberculosis.

This clone came up once. V usage is TRBV6-1 and J usage is TRBJ2-5, with a tentative D call TRBD1 (7 bases). CDR3 length: 11 residues. Germline lookup yields CDR1 MNHNS and CDR2 SASEGT. Trimming cost V 10 bases and J 7 bases, with 13 bases left between them. The CDR3 reads CATMEGATQYF. The CDR3 DNA follows: TGTGCCACGATGGAGGGGGCGACCCAGTACTTC.

The chain uses TRBV6-5 and TRBJ2-3; D is possibly TRBD2 (5 bases). Germline values: CDR1 MNHEY, CDR2 SVGAGI. V lost 6 bases and J 2 bases, leaving 15 bases between the germline ends. This CDR3 region has 15 residues. Here the CDR3 reads CASRDSLLNTDTQYF. As DNA, the CDR3 is TGTGCCAGCAGGGACTCCCTCCTCAACACAGATACGCAGTATTTT.

This clone has just a few counts. The chain combines TRBV23-1 with TRBJ1-1, with a weak D call TRBD1 (5 bases). TRBV23-1 is flagged as an ORF with uncertain function. V lost 0 bases, J lost 7 bases, and 9 bases lay in between. The CDR3 is 13 residues long. The CDR3, as DNA: TGCGCCAGCAGTCAATCGAACAGGAGTGAAGCTTTCTTT. Its protein product is CASSQSNRSEAFF.

The chain is built from TRBV7-2 and TRBJ1-1; D remains unclear. Germline V gene data show CDR1 as SGHTA and CDR2 as FQGNSA. This CDR3 region has 14 residues. V was trimmed by 2 bases and J by 0 bases, leaving 7 bases between them. CDR3 loop: CASSLQVMNTEAFF. In DNA form, the CDR3 reads TGTGCCAGCAGCTTACAGGTTATGAACACTGAAGCTTTCTTT.